The T cell receptor (beta chain) described here comes from a study of blood T cells in healthy people across ages. Background on the study: About one barcoded beta molecule was captured per two T cells (by template switching).

Points on this clonotype: The antigen remains undetermined.

CDR1 and CDR2 from the germline V gene are SQVTM and ANQGSEA. There are 12 residues in the CDR3. A second PCR of roughly 6 to 12 cycles used a sample-barcoded 5' primer and a J-beta primer mix. Each TCR beta cDNA got a 12-nucleotide random molecular identifier. TCRdb passed the 5' RACE reads through MiXCR, listing each CDR3 protein once. This table has approximately 770,000 distinct CDR3 sequences, about 62% appearing once. Donor samples were obtained from healthy Caucasian individuals from Russia, aged 6 to 90. Whole-study findings and limits: Estimated diversity that came from one million T cells was considered an underestimate.

This clonotype originated in a man aged 30-40 years in good health. V and J are TRBV29-1 and TRBJ2-5, with TRBD2 as a possible D gene (5 bases). The DNA matches TRBJ2-7 better at its end, which makes the J call doubtful. Material: blood. The DNA for the CDR3 is TGCAGCGTTGTTGGGGAGACCTACGAGCAGTACTTC. Its translation is CSVVGETYEQYF.